This T cell receptor beta chain was retrieved from a study of cytomegalovirus exposure and HLA in healthy donors. In the PCR, 60 Vbeta and 13 Jbeta primers were used. Profiled with immunoSEQ multiplex PCR; TCRdb holds only in-frame clones, not every one. Here the sample spans about 170,000 clones, under 85% being singletons. There are 15 residues in the CDR3. Germline CDR1 is KGHSH and CDR2 is LQKENI. J lost 6 bases, V lost 6 bases, and 11 bases had no gene match. The chain joins TRBV18 to TRBJ2-3; 8 nucleotides align to TRBD1. The sequencing input was PBMCs. The receptor was isolated from a human donor in good health. This CDR3 reads CASSPLGQEGDTQYF. The DNA for the CDR3 is TGTGCCAGCTCTCCCTTGGGACAGGAGGGGGATACGCAGTATTTT.